The 32 T cell receptor beta chains given below trace back to one sample, sequenced in a study of shared clonotypes between healthy human individuals. The table came from immunoSEQ multiplex PCR; TCRdb's copy has only in-frame clones and leaves some out. Of under 350,000 clones in the sample, around 90% were seen once. Sequences were obtained from memory CD8+ T cells sorted from blood. Subset here: CD45RO+ cells pooled with CCR7-negative TemRA cells. Source of these receptors: a man between 18 and 35 years old in good health.

The chain links TRBV27 to TRBJ2-2, with 11 positions matching TRBD2. CDR3 size: 15 residues. In germline, CDR1 is MNHEY, CDR2 SMNVEV (reference sequence). Losses at the gene ends were 5 bases for V and 6 bases for J; bases not matched to a gene: 5. CDR3 in amino acids: CASSRLAGGPGELFF. The DNA for the CDR3 is TGTGCCAGCAGTAGGCTAGCGGGAGGTCCCGGGGAGCTGTTTTTT.

The chain couples TRBV11-1 to TRBJ2-7, with TRBD2 matching 9 bases. CDR1 and CDR2 from the germline V gene are SGHAT and FQDESV (reference sequence). The CDR3 length is 15 residues. J gave up 7 bases and V 1 base, and 8 bases lay outside the gene matches. The CDR3 DNA reads TGTGCCAGCAGCTTAGAAGCGGGGGGAGTCGAAGAGCAGTACTTC. Protein product: CASSLEAGGVEEQYF.

The chain joins TRBV25-1 to TRBJ2-1; D gene ambiguous. CDR3 length: 14 residues. CDR1 and CDR2 from the germline V gene are MGHDK and SYGVNS. The V gene lost 3 bases and the J gene lost 1 base, with 7 bases spanning the gap. CDR3 bases: TGTGCCAGCAGTGATTCCGGGTCCTACAATGAGCAGTTCTTC. This encodes CASSDSGSYNEQFF.

This chain uses TRBV7-8 with TRBJ2-1; 11 nucleotides agree with TRBD2. Trimming at V came to 2 bases and at J to 7 bases, leaving 10 bases not matched to a gene. The CDR3 loop spans 17 amino acids. CDR1 and CDR2 (germline): SGHVS, FQNEAQ. CDR3 residues: CASSLTYLAGGPNEQFF. The CDR3 nucleotides read TGTGCCAGCAGCTTAACCTACCTAGCGGGGGGCCCTAATGAGCAGTTCTTC.

The J gene is TRBJ2-7, the V gene TRBV27, with 11 bases fitting TRBD2. Looked up from germline, CDR1 is MNHEY and CDR2 is SMNVEV (reference sequence). This CDR3 contains 16 residues. The J segment lost 7 bases and the V segment lost 0 bases, leaving 8 bases of the junction unmatched. The CDR3 sequence is CASSLSASGGLGEQYF. In DNA, the CDR3 is TGTGCCAGCAGTTTATCGGCTAGCGGGGGGTTGGGGGAGCAGTACTTC.

The rearrangement links TRBV21-1 to TRBJ2-6. TRBV21-1 is assigned pseudogene status. CDR3 size: 18 residues. The CDR3 coding sequence is TGTGCCAGCAGCAAGGGGCAGGAGGTTTCCTCTGGGGCCAACGTCCTGACTTTC. Its translation: CASSKGQEVSSGANVLTF.

This sequence joins TRBV7-6 and TRBJ2-7; possibly TRBD2 for D (5 bases). Germline V lookup: CDR1 SGHVS, CDR2 FNYEAQ. The CDR3 covers 15 residues. V was cut by 3 bases and J by 2 bases, with 14 bases left in between. This CDR3 reads CASSLSSGWTYEQYF. For the CDR3, the DNA is TGTGCCAGCAGCTTGAGCAGCGGTTGGACCTACGAGCAGTACTTC.

This clone has just one count. J is TRBJ1-5 and V is TRBV27; 9 bases match TRBD1. V shed 5 bases, J shed 6 bases, and the junction held 5 bases outside the gene matches. The germline V gene encodes CDR1 MNHEY and CDR2 SMNVEV (reference sequence). This CDR3 contains 14 residues. The CDR3 DNA follows: TGTGCCAGCAGTAGGGACAGGGTCCTTCAGCCCCAGCATTTT. This codes for CASSRDRVLQPQHF.

This chain joins TRBV7-9 and TRBJ1-2, with D possibly being TRBD1 (5 bases). Germline lookup yields CDR1 SEHNR and CDR2 FQNEAQ (reference sequence). The V and J ends lost 5 bases and 2 bases respectively, with 15 bases between them. The CDR3 length is 15 residues. The CDR3 reads CASSPTLAGNYGYTF. CDR3 nucleotide sequence: TGTGCCAGCAGCCCTACCCTGGCAGGGAACTATGGCTACACCTTC.

The genes are TRBV7-6 and TRBJ2-1; D remains ambiguous. CDR1 SGHVS and CDR2 FNYEAQ come from the germline V gene. Trimming cost V 1 base and J 0 bases, with 4 bases left between them. The CDR3 runs 14 residues. The CDR3 loop reads CASSLESSYNEQFF. The CDR3 DNA is TGTGCCAGCAGCTTAGAAAGCTCCTACAATGAGCAGTTCTTC.

The J gene is TRBJ1-1, the V gene TRBV6-5, with D tentatively TRBD1 (6 bases). This CDR3 has 16 residues. V was clipped by 0 bases and J by 5 bases, with 16 bases between them. The germline V gene has CDR1 MNHEY and CDR2 SVGAGI. The CDR3 sequence: CASSYSIAGANTEAFF. The CDR3 region has the DNA TGTGCCAGCAGTTACTCTATCGCGGGGGCAAATACTGAAGCTTTCTTT.

The genes are TRBV4-3 and TRBJ2-3; D remains unclear. Trimming stripped 1 base from V and 7 bases from J, with 18 bases between. This CDR3 is built from 16 residues. Germline CDR1 reads LGHNA; CDR2 reads YSLEER. The CDR3 region has the DNA TGCGCCAGCAGCCAAGCCATATCGCTTCTCGTCAATACGCAGTATTTT. It specifies CASSQAISLLVNTQYF.

The chain has TRBV30 and TRBJ2-7, with 7 bases that match TRBD2. This CDR3 spans 14 amino acids. Germline CDR1 is GTSNPN and CDR2 is SVGIG (reference sequence). V was clipped by 1 base and J by 2 bases; unmatched bases: 5. CDR3 bases: TGTGCCTGGAGTGGGGAGGGAGAACCCTACGAGCAGTACTTC. This gives the protein CAWSGEGEPYEQYF.

V gene TRBV5-4 combines with J gene TRBJ2-1, with D possibly TRBD1 on 6 matching bases. This CDR3 is 15 amino acids long. Germline CDR1 SGHNT, CDR2 YYREEE (reference sequence). Trimming shortened V by 6 bases and J by 0 bases, and 13 bases separated the two germline ends. The CDR3 nucleotides are TGTGCCAGCACTCCGGACAGTAGCTCCTACAATGAGCAGTTCTTC. Protein: CASTPDSSSYNEQFF.

J is TRBJ2-4 and V is TRBV5-6, with D uncertain. Trimming removed 2 bases from V and 1 base from J, with 7 bases in between. The germline V gene has CDR1 SGHDT and CDR2 YYEEEE. The CDR3 totals 14 residues. CDR3 coding DNA: TGTGCCAGCAGCTTAGGTCTGGCCAAAAACATTCAGTACTTC. It specifies CASSLGLAKNIQYF.

This clone appeared once. This sequence joins TRBV2 and TRBJ2-5; D unresolved. Trimming pared 2 bases from V and 4 bases from J, leaving 14 bases between. The CDR3 has 15 residues. Germline V gene sequence: CDR1 SNHLY, CDR2 FYNNEI. This chain's CDR3 is CASSEQTPFGETQYF. The DNA of the CDR3 is TGTGCCAGCAGTGAACAAACACCTTTCGGAGAGACCCAGTACTTC. Full variable domain (rest looked up from reference TRBV2 and TRBJ2-5): EPEVTQTPSHQVTQMGQEVILRCVPISNHLYFYWYRQILGQKVEFLVSFYNNEISEKSEIFDDQFSVERPDGSNFTLKIRSTKLEDSAMYFCASSEQTPFGETQYFGPGTRLLVL.

The genes are TRBV7-8 and TRBJ2-1, with TRBD2 matching over 9 bases. The CDR3 covers 15 residues. Germline V lookup: CDR1 SGHVS, CDR2 FQNEAQ. Losses at the gene ends were 5 bases for V and 8 bases for J; bases not matched to a gene: 10. CDR3 sequence reads: CASSTTGTSIDEQFF. The CDR3, as DNA: TGTGCCAGCAGCACAACCGGGACTAGCATCGATGAGCAGTTCTTC. The variable domain in full, completed from reference TRBV7-8 and TRBJ2-1, reads GAGVSQSPRYKVAKRGQDVALRCDPISGHVSLFWYQQALGQGPEFLTYFQNEAQLDKSGLPSDRFFAERPEGSVSTLKIQRTQQEDSAVYLCASSTTGTSIDEQFFGPGTRLTVL.

J is TRBJ2-5 and V is TRBV6-5, with TRBD1 matching 7 bases. The closer fit of TRBJ2-7 to the DNA end suggests the J call may be wrong. Germline values: CDR1 MNHEY, CDR2 SVGAGI. The CDR3 has 14 residues. CDR3 residues: CASSYSSTGREQYF. The CDR3 DNA is TGTGCCAGCAGTTACTCCTCGACAGGGCGCGAGCAGTACTTC.

The gene calls are TRBV4-1 and TRBJ1-4, with D unclear. This CDR3 has 14 amino acids. CDR1 and CDR2 from the germline V gene are MGHRA and YSYEKL. V dropped 1 base and J dropped 3 bases, with 6 bases sitting between them. The DNA for the CDR3 is TGCGCCAGCAGCCAAGCCGGGTCTAATGAAAAACTGTTTTTT. It codes for CASSQAGSNEKLFF.

The CDR3 protein is CASSHPQNYGYTF. The CDR3 DNA is TGTGCCAGCAGCCACCCACAGAACTATGGCTACACCTTC. The J gene is TRBJ1-2, the V gene TRBV7-9; D uncertain. Germline lookup yields CDR1 SEHNR and CDR2 FQNEAQ (reference sequence). The V and J ends lost 5 bases and 2 bases respectively, with 9 bases between them. There are 13 residues in the CDR3.

The DNA of the CDR3 is TGCGCCAGCAGCCCGTTGGGAGGGCGGACCGGGGAGCTGTTTTTT. Its translation: CASSPLGGRTGELFF. This chain links TRBV4-1 with TRBJ2-2; 7 positions agree with TRBD2. After removal of 4 bases from V and 5 bases from J, the junction contained 7 bases not matched to a gene. CDR1 is MGHRA, CDR2 YSYEKL, per germline. CDR3 size: 15 residues.

The gene calls are TRBV28 and TRBJ1-4; D is possibly TRBD1 (5 bases). Germline-derived CDR1 and CDR2 are MDHEN and SYDVKM. The CDR3 has 18 amino acids. V was clipped by 3 bases and J by 0 bases, with 17 bases between them. The DNA for the CDR3 is TGTGCCAGCAGTTTCTCAGTCGGGACGGTTGCAACTAATGAAAAACTGTTTTTT. Protein product: CASSFSVGTVATNEKLFF.

This chain links TRBV7-9 with TRBJ2-7, with a possible D match to TRBD2 (5 bases). V lost 4 bases and J lost 7, with 11 bases in between. The length of the CDR3 is 12 residues. In germline, CDR1 is SEHNR, CDR2 FQNEAQ (reference sequence). CDR3 nucleotides: TGTGCCAGCAGCTCAACCCCGGGGGAGCAGTACTTC. It specifies CASSSTPGEQYF.

This clone has only a few counts. J is TRBJ1-1 and V is TRBV5-6, with 9 nucleotides matching TRBD1. This CDR3 region has 16 residues. Germline loops: CDR1 SGHDT, CDR2 YYEEEE. The trim removed 1 base at V and 3 bases at J, leaving 7 bases unmatched. CDR3 region: CASSLLTGGAYTEAFF. The CDR3 nucleotides are TGTGCCAGCAGCTTGCTAACAGGGGGCGCATACACTGAAGCTTTCTTT.

The V and J genes are TRBV4-1 and TRBJ2-5; D not certain. CDR1 MGHRA and CDR2 YSYEKL come from the germline V gene. This CDR3 spans 14 amino acids. V lost 3 bases, J lost 2 bases, and 10 bases lay in between. This CDR3 is CASSQIGLQETQYF. The CDR3 coding sequence is TGCGCCAGCAGCCAGATAGGGTTACAAGAGACCCAGTACTTC.

This clone was detected once. This chain links TRBV30 with TRBJ2-2, with 14 positions matching TRBD2. The germline V gene has CDR1 GTSNPN and CDR2 SVGIG (reference sequence). CDR3 length: 18 amino acids. Trimming took 1 base from V and 0 from J; bases not matched to a gene: 4. CDR3 nucleotides: TGTGCCTGGAGTGGGACTAGCGGGGGGAGAACGAACACCGGGGAGCTGTTTTTT. It yields the protein CAWSGTSGGRTNTGELFF.

The CDR3 DNA is TGTGCCAGCAGCTTAGGCCTAATTCTAGCGGGAGGGCGCAACGAGCAGTACTTC. Protein sequence: CASSLGLILAGGRNEQYF. This chain links TRBV13 with TRBJ2-7; 12 bases fit TRBD2. Germline CDR1 reads PRHDT; CDR2 reads FYEKMQ (reference sequence). This CDR3 contains 18 residues. V lost 0 bases and J lost 5; bases outside the gene matches: 11.

The chain combines TRBV6-5 with TRBJ2-1; 10 bases map to TRBD2. This CDR3 contains 15 residues. The trim removed 0 bases at V and 4 bases at J, leaving 0 bases unmatched. Germline V CDR1 and CDR2: MNHEY, SVGAGI. The CDR3 DNA is TGTGCCAGCAGTTACTCTAGCGGGAGGTACAATGAGCAGTTCTTC. Translated: CASSYSSGRYNEQFF.

In its sample, this clone was seen once. The genes are TRBV5-6 and TRBJ2-2, with a possible D match to TRBD2 (6 bases). V was trimmed by 3 bases and J by 0 bases, leaving 12 bases between them. Looked up from germline, CDR1 is SGHDT and CDR2 is YYEEEE. The CDR3 consists of 16 residues. DNA for the CDR3: TGTGCCAGCAGCTCCGAGGGACTTACGAACACCGGGGAGCTGTTTTTT. Amino acid sequence: CASSSEGLTNTGELFF.

This sequence joins TRBV10-1 and TRBJ2-1; a possible D gene is TRBD2 (5 bases). Germline CDR1 reads WNHNN; CDR2 reads SYGVQD (reference sequence). V dropped 1 base and J dropped 6 bases, with 16 bases sitting between them. The CDR3 totals 16 residues. CDR3 in DNA: TGCGCCAGCAGTGAGTTACTAGGTAGCAGGCGCAATGAGCAGTTCTTC. Protein sequence: CASSELLGSRRNEQFF.

The chain links TRBV5-1 to TRBJ2-7; perhaps TRBD1 as D (5 bases). CDR1 is SGHRS, CDR2 YFSETQ, per germline. The CDR3 covers 12 residues. The ends were cut back, 0 bases at V and 9 bases at J, with 10 bases in the middle. This CDR3 reads CASSLEGERQYF. The CDR3, as DNA: TGCGCCAGCAGCTTGGAAGGGGAAAGGCAGTACTTC.

The chain uses TRBV6-5 and TRBJ2-2; 9 bases are a match to TRBD1. The V gene end was trimmed by 11 bases and the J gene end by 6 bases; junction bases not matched to a gene: 7. From germline, CDR1 is MNHEY and CDR2 SVGAGI. CDR3 size: 13 residues. CDR3 amino acids: CAGGTGYAGELFF. The CDR3 bases are TGTGCCGGGGGGACAGGGTACGCCGGGGAGCTGTTTTTT.